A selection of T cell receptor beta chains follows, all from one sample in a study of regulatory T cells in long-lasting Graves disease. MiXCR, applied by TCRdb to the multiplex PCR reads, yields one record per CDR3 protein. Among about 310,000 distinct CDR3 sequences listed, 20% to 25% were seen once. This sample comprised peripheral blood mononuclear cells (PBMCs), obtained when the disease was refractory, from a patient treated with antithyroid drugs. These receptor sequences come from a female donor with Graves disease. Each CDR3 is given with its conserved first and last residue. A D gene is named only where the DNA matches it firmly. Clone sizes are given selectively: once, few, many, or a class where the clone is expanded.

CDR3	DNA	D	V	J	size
CASSQPSGTSGSSSYEQYF	TGTGCCAGCAGCCAACCCTCCGGGACTAGCGGGAGTAGTTCCTACGAGCAGTACTTC	TRBD2	TRBV4-2	TRBJ2-7	NA
CASSRWDTGYEQYF	TGTGCCAGCAGCAGGTGGGACACGGGCTACGAGCAGTACTTC	NA	TRBV7-6	TRBJ2-7	few
CASSQDFTDRSYNSPLHF	TGTGCCAGCAGCCAAGATTTCACCGACCGGTCCTATAATTCACCCCTCCACTTT	NA	TRBV4-2	TRBJ1-6	many
CASDGRGTDTQYF	TGTGCCAGCGACGGTCGGGGCACAGATACGCAGTATTTT	NA	TRBV6-1	TRBJ2-3	once
CASRADPGQGTYEQYF	TGTGCCAGCAGAGCAGACCCGGGACAGGGTACCTACGAGCAGTACTTC	TRBD1	TRBV27	TRBJ2-7	NA
CSVESSYEQYF	TGCAGCGTTGAATCTAGCTACGAGCAGTACTTC	NA	TRBV29-1	TRBJ2-7	few
CASREQGAITEAFF	TGTGCCAGTAGAGAACAGGGTGCGATCACTGAAGCTTTCTTT	NA	TRBV19	TRBJ1-1	few
CAWTSGREGYNEQFF	TGTGCCTGGACTAGCGGGAGAGAAGGGTACAATGAGCAGTTCTTC	TRBD2	TRBV30	TRBJ2-1	NA
CASSLDSQYTDTQYF	TGTGCCAGCAGCTTAGACTCTCAGTACACAGATACGCAGTATTTT	NA	TRBV7-2	TRBJ2-3	NA
CASSVTPDNSPLHF	TGTGCCAGCAGCGTGACACCTGATAATTCACCCCTCCACTTT	NA	TRBV9	TRBJ1-6	few
CASSLGYSTYQETQYF	TGTGCCAGCAGTTTAGGGTACAGCACGTACCAAGAGACCCAGTACTTC	NA	TRBV27	TRBJ2-5	many
CSASQDRDRGTEAFF	TGCAGTGCTAGCCAAGACCGGGACAGGGGTACTGAAGCTTTCTTT	TRBD1	TRBV20-1	TRBJ1-1	NA
CASSIESAYEQYF	TGTGCCAGTAGCATCGAGTCAGCCTACGAGCAGTACTTC	NA	TRBV19	TRBJ2-7	few
CASSLTGRSGNTIYF	TGTGCCAGCAGCTTAACAGGGCGCTCTGGAAACACCATATATTTT	NA	TRBV11-2	TRBJ1-3	many
CASSPTGGSTGELFF	TGTGCCAGCAGCCCAACAGGGGGCTCCACCGGGGAGCTGTTTTTT	TRBD1	TRBV7-9	TRBJ2-2	NA
CASSSEPGTGSGYTF	TGTGCCAGCAGCTCCGAGCCCGGGACAGGGTCGGGCTACACCTTC	TRBD1	TRBV7-9	TRBJ1-2	NA
CSAGEETQYF	TGCAGCGCAGGGGAAGAGACCCAGTACTTC	NA	TRBV29-1	TRBJ2-5	many
CASSQDRGNEKLFF	TGTGCCAGCAGCCAAGACAGGGGTAATGAAAAACTGTTTTTT	NA	TRBV3-1	TRBJ1-4	NA
CASSGRTGSSTLDEQYF	TGTGCCAGCAGCGGACGGACAGGGAGCTCTACACTTGACGAGCAGTACTTC	TRBD1	TRBV7-2	TRBJ2-7	NA
CASSRGGFWDTEAFF	TGTGCCAGCAGTAGGGGAGGGTTTTGGGACACTGAAGCTTTCTTT	NA	TRBV9	TRBJ1-1	few
CASSVDPDPAEYEQYF	TGTGCCAGCAGCGTAGATCCGGACCCCGCAGAGTACGAGCAGTACTTC	NA	TRBV9	TRBJ2-7	many
CSARMILAAPYEQYF	TGCAGTGCTAGAATGATACTAGCGGCCCCCTACGAGCAGTACTTC	TRBD2	TRBV20-1	TRBJ2-7	many
CASSGWTGPEQYF	TGTGCCAGCAGTGGCTGGACAGGGCCCGAGCAGTACTTC	TRBD1	TRBV6-1	TRBJ2-7	few
CASRSTDRGAYNSPLHF	TGCGCCAGCAGATCTACGGACAGGGGAGCCTATAATTCACCCCTCCACTTT	TRBD1	TRBV10-2	TRBJ1-6	many
CASGRTSGSYEQYF	TGTGCCAGCGGCCGGACTAGCGGCTCCTACGAGCAGTACTTC	TRBD2	TRBV2	TRBJ2-7	many
CASRQGLGTGELFF	TGTGCCAGCCGACAGGGTTTGGGAACCGGGGAGCTGTTTTTT	TRBD1	TRBV6-2/TRBV6-3	TRBJ2-2	NA
CAAGTTQYYEQYF	TGTGCCGCCGGGACAACTCAATATTACGAGCAGTACTTC	NA	TRBV28	TRBJ2-7	many
CASSLSFGNEYEQYF	TGTGCCAGCAGTTTATCATTCGGTAACGAATACGAGCAGTACTTC	NA	TRBV27	TRBJ2-7	many
CASSIRDGSYEQYF	TGTGCCAGCTCAATCCGGGACGGCTCCTACGAGCAGTACTTC	NA	TRBV7-9	TRBJ2-7	many
CSVSPLAGGLSAYEQYF	TGCAGCGTATCCCCTCTAGCGGGAGGGCTGTCGGCGTACGAGCAGTACTTC	TRBD2	TRBV29-1	TRBJ2-7	NA
CASSFATGGDEQYF	TGCGCCAGCAGCTTTGCAACAGGTGGGGACGAGCAGTACTTC	NA	TRBV5-1	TRBJ2-7	many
CASSPPGSIAKNIQYF	TGTGCCAGCAGTCCACCGGGCAGTATAGCCAAAAACATTCAGTACTTC	NA	TRBV6-2/TRBV6-3	TRBJ2-4	few
CASSLSAGNEQYF	TGTGCTAGCAGCTTATCTGCGGGAAACGAGCAGTACTTC	NA	TRBV7-7	TRBJ2-7	few
CASSYHGRAVNEQFF	TGTGCCAGCAGTTATCACGGGAGGGCGGTCAATGAGCAGTTCTTC	TRBD2	TRBV6-2/TRBV6-3	TRBJ2-1	NA
CSARVYSGGPYEQYF	TGCAGTGCTAGGGTCTATAGCGGAGGCCCCTACGAGCAGTACTTC	NA	TRBV20-1	TRBJ2-7	few
CASSWGERKGCTEAFF	TGTGCCAGCAGCTGGGGTGAGCGGAAAGGGTGCACTGAAGCTTTCTTT	NA	TRBV7-3	TRBJ1-1	NA
CASSARTGFTDTQYF	TGTGCCAGCAGCGCAAGGACAGGGTTCACAGATACGCAGTATTTT	TRBD1	TRBV7-9	TRBJ2-3	NA
CSATGLAGVETQYF	TGCAGTGCCACCGGACTAGCGGGAGTTGAGACCCAGTACTTC	TRBD2	TRBV20-1	TRBJ2-5	few
CASSLAGRYEQYF	TGTGCCAGCAGCTTAGCCGGGAGATACGAGCAGTACTTC	NA	TRBV7-6	TRBJ2-7	NA
CSARDLARLNTGELFF	TGCAGTGCTAGAGATCTTGCCAGGCTGAACACCGGGGAGCTGTTTTTT	NA	TRBV20-1	TRBJ2-2	many
CASAREKGTEAFF	TGTGCCAGCGCGAGGGAAAAGGGCACTGAAGCTTTCTTT	NA	TRBV6-1	TRBJ1-1	many
CASSLAGGRGDTQYF	TGTGCCAGCAGCCTAGCGGGAGGGCGGGGAGATACGCAGTATTTT	TRBD2	TRBV7-2	TRBJ2-3	many
CASSPPGGTSYEQYF	TGTGCCAGCAGTCCACCGGGGGGTACATCCTACGAGCAGTACTTC	TRBD2	TRBV28	TRBJ2-7	NA
CASSLAPPTGGGSGANVLTF	TGCGCCAGCAGCTTGGCCCCCCCCACAGGCGGGGGATCTGGGGCCAACGTCCTGACTTTC	TRBD2	TRBV5-1	TRBJ2-6	NA
CASSSPGTGGNEQFF	TGTGCCAGCAGCTCACCCGGGACAGGGGGTAATGAGCAGTTCTTC	TRBD1	TRBV11-1	TRBJ2-1	NA
CASRIRESPKAFF	TGTGCCAGCCGTATCCGAGAGTCCCCGAAGGCTTTCTTT	NA	TRBV3-1	TRBJ1-1	many
CASSRSDLAGTQYF	TGTGCCAGCAGCCGTTCGGACCTTGCGGGGACCCAGTACTTC	NA	TRBV3-1	TRBJ2-5	few
CASSPGQGMEYF	TGTGCCAGCAGCCCGGGACAGGGGATGGAGTACTTC	TRBD1	TRBV7-2	TRBJ2-7	many
CSAETHPRTGELFF	TGCAGTGCCGAAACCCACCCACGGACCGGGGAGCTGTTTTTT	NA	TRBV20-1	TRBJ2-2	NA
CASSLAPTGRGTEAFF	TGTGCCAGCAGTTTAGCGCCGACAGGGAGAGGCACTGAAGCTTTCTTT	TRBD1	TRBV12-3/TRBV12-4	TRBJ1-1	many
CASSSTGATGEQYF	TGTGCCAGCAGCTCGACAGGGGCCACGGGGGAGCAGTACTTC	TRBD1	TRBV2	TRBJ2-5	few